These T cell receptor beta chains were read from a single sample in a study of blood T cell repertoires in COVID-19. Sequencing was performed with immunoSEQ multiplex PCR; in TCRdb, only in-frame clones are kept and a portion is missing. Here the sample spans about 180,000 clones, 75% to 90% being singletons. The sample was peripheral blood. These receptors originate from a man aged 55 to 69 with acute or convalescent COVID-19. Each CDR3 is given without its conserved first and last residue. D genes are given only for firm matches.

cdr3_aa: ASSGSVQGHAY
d_call: TRBD1
j_call: TRBJ2-3
v_call: TRBV7-2
cdr3_length: 11

cdr3_aa: ASSQSDRLYMNTGELF
d_call: -
j_call: TRBJ2-2
v_call: TRBV14
cdr3_length: 16

cdr3_aa: ASSEFSGSADTQY
d_call: TRBD2
j_call: TRBJ2-3
v_call: TRBV6-1
cdr3_length: 13

cdr3_aa: ASSLARRQETQY
d_call: -
j_call: TRBJ2-5
v_call: TRBV5-4
cdr3_length: 12

cdr3_aa: ASSRTSGANTGELF
d_call: TRBD2
j_call: TRBJ2-2
v_call: TRBV19
cdr3_length: 14

cdr3_aa: ATSDPGQTSGYT
d_call: TRBD1
j_call: TRBJ1-2
v_call: TRBV24-1
cdr3_length: 12

cdr3_aa: ASSSPVWGELF
d_call: -
j_call: TRBJ2-2
v_call: TRBV28
cdr3_length: 11

cdr3_aa: ASSLGPDRRNSPLH
d_call: TRBD1
j_call: TRBJ1-6
v_call: TRBV5-5
cdr3_length: 14

cdr3_aa: ASSHLESSGRAAYNEQF
d_call: TRBD2
j_call: TRBJ2-1
v_call: TRBV7-9
cdr3_length: 17

cdr3_aa: ASSYSTGGSAGELF
d_call: -
j_call: TRBJ2-2
v_call: TRBV6-2/TRBV6-3
cdr3_length: 14

cdr3_aa: ASKSQGTGFVYEQY
d_call: TRBD1
j_call: TRBJ2-7
v_call: TRBV28
cdr3_length: 14

cdr3_aa: ASSRGPGELF
d_call: TRBD1
j_call: TRBJ2-2
v_call: TRBV3-1/TRBV3-2
cdr3_length: 10

cdr3_aa: ASSSYRGSTNEKLF
d_call: TRBD1
j_call: TRBJ1-4
v_call: TRBV5-8
cdr3_length: 14

cdr3_aa: ASSYLGAPRGGYT
d_call: -
j_call: TRBJ1-2
v_call: TRBV6-5
cdr3_length: 13

cdr3_aa: ASSEDRRSTEAF
d_call: TRBD1
j_call: TRBJ1-1
v_call: TRBV6-4
cdr3_length: 12

cdr3_aa: ASKPTWTSGLSYEQY
d_call: TRBD2
j_call: TRBJ2-7
v_call: TRBV5-1
cdr3_length: 15

cdr3_aa: ASSQPGSQGANVLT
d_call: -
j_call: TRBJ2-6
v_call: TRBV28
cdr3_length: 14

cdr3_aa: ASSPLGGLTEAF
d_call: -
j_call: TRBJ1-1
v_call: TRBV28
cdr3_length: 12

cdr3_aa: ATSRDVGTSGRGSLAQY
d_call: TRBD2
j_call: TRBJ2-3
v_call: TRBV15
cdr3_length: 17

cdr3_aa: ASSPGQGNYGYT
d_call: TRBD1
j_call: TRBJ1-2
v_call: TRBV19
cdr3_length: 12

cdr3_aa: ASSEAVAGVTDTQY
d_call: TRBD2
j_call: TRBJ2-3
v_call: TRBV6-1
cdr3_length: 14

cdr3_aa: ASSTDVSTDTQY
d_call: -
j_call: TRBJ2-3
v_call: TRBV6-4
cdr3_length: 12

cdr3_aa: ASSQDLGGYT
d_call: -
j_call: TRBJ1-2
v_call: TRBV3-1/TRBV3-2
cdr3_length: 10

cdr3_aa: ASSEQQGIGEQY
d_call: -
j_call: TRBJ2-7
v_call: TRBV2
cdr3_length: 12

cdr3_aa: ASSFARTGPLH
d_call: -
j_call: TRBJ1-6
v_call: TRBV7-2
cdr3_length: 11

cdr3_aa: ASSSHGTPRYGYT
d_call: -
j_call: TRBJ1-2
v_call: TRBV7-2
cdr3_length: 13

cdr3_aa: ASSSPGTSGRAGETQY
d_call: TRBD2
j_call: TRBJ2-5
v_call: TRBV28
cdr3_length: 16

cdr3_aa: AISESIAGDVNNEQF
d_call: TRBD2
j_call: TRBJ2-1
v_call: TRBV10-3
cdr3_length: 15

cdr3_aa: ASSDEGTRGSIEQF
d_call: TRBD2
j_call: TRBJ2-1
v_call: TRBV6-4
cdr3_length: 14

cdr3_aa: ASSFPDRNTGELF
d_call: -
j_call: TRBJ2-2
v_call: TRBV28
cdr3_length: 13

cdr3_aa: ASSRRTGGTDTQY
d_call: TRBD1
j_call: TRBJ2-3
v_call: TRBV18
cdr3_length: 13

cdr3_aa: ASSLVFGTGVGYGYT
d_call: TRBD1
j_call: TRBJ1-2
v_call: TRBV5-8
cdr3_length: 15

cdr3_aa: ASKQRELYNEQF
d_call: TRBD2
j_call: TRBJ2-1
v_call: TRBV19
cdr3_length: 12

cdr3_aa: ASSNRTQTPREQY
d_call: -
j_call: TRBJ2-7
v_call: TRBV11-1
cdr3_length: 13

cdr3_aa: ASPPGRGLSGYT
d_call: -
j_call: TRBJ1-2
v_call: TRBV19
cdr3_length: 12

cdr3_aa: ASSVGTSGNQDTQY
d_call: TRBD2
j_call: TRBJ2-3
v_call: TRBV9
cdr3_length: 14

cdr3_aa: ASSQADRRLNTEAF
d_call: TRBD1
j_call: TRBJ1-1
v_call: TRBV4-1
cdr3_length: 14

cdr3_aa: IREANYGYT
d_call: -
j_call: TRBJ1-2
v_call: TRBV20-1
cdr3_length: 9

cdr3_aa: ATSDLRGAGDTQY
d_call: -
j_call: TRBJ2-3
v_call: TRBV24-1
cdr3_length: 13

cdr3_aa: SAQPAEQY
d_call: -
j_call: TRBJ2-7
v_call: TRBV20-1
cdr3_length: 8

cdr3_aa: ASRGSGAGETQY
d_call: -
j_call: TRBJ2-5
v_call: TRBV7-9
cdr3_length: 12

cdr3_aa: ASSFPDRHEQF
d_call: TRBD1
j_call: TRBJ2-1
v_call: TRBV28
cdr3_length: 11

cdr3_aa: ASSPERGPYNEQF
d_call: TRBD2
j_call: TRBJ2-1
v_call: TRBV5-6
cdr3_length: 13

cdr3_aa: ASSLTGGRGGTGELF
d_call: -
j_call: TRBJ2-2
v_call: TRBV7-3
cdr3_length: 15

cdr3_aa: ASSVDSSGTTGELF
d_call: TRBD2
j_call: TRBJ2-2
v_call: TRBV9
cdr3_length: 14

cdr3_aa: ASSLSANEQF
d_call: -
j_call: TRBJ2-1
v_call: TRBV27
cdr3_length: 10

cdr3_aa: ASSFTASGYT
d_call: -
j_call: TRBJ1-2
v_call: TRBV7-9
cdr3_length: 10

cdr3_aa: ASSPSHRGGYT
d_call: -
j_call: TRBJ1-2
v_call: TRBV18
cdr3_length: 11

cdr3_aa: ASRTGTSGWNEQF
d_call: TRBD2
j_call: TRBJ2-1
v_call: TRBV6-6
cdr3_length: 13

cdr3_aa: ASSSTGSSYEQY
d_call: TRBD1
j_call: TRBJ2-7
v_call: TRBV7-3
cdr3_length: 12

cdr3_aa: ASSLADNEQF
d_call: -
j_call: TRBJ2-1
v_call: TRBV5-1
cdr3_length: 10

cdr3_aa: ASRRVGDGTDTQY
d_call: -
j_call: TRBJ2-3
v_call: TRBV6-5
cdr3_length: 13

cdr3_aa: ASGTGPTYEQY
d_call: TRBD1
j_call: TRBJ2-7
v_call: TRBV28
cdr3_length: 11

cdr3_aa: ASSQEPGVGEQY
d_call: -
j_call: TRBJ2-7
v_call: TRBV4-1
cdr3_length: 12

cdr3_aa: ASSSRDRGDQPQH
d_call: TRBD1
j_call: TRBJ1-5
v_call: TRBV7-7
cdr3_length: 13

cdr3_aa: ASSYSSQGPYEQY
d_call: -
j_call: TRBJ2-7
v_call: TRBV6-6
cdr3_length: 13

cdr3_aa: ASSPDRVTYNEQF
d_call: TRBD1
j_call: TRBJ2-1
v_call: TRBV7-3
cdr3_length: 13

cdr3_aa: ASSHQAGGPENTGELF
d_call: TRBD2
j_call: TRBJ2-2
v_call: TRBV7-9
cdr3_length: 16

cdr3_aa: ASSWGVEQF
d_call: -
j_call: TRBJ2-1
v_call: TRBV12-3/TRBV12-4
cdr3_length: 9